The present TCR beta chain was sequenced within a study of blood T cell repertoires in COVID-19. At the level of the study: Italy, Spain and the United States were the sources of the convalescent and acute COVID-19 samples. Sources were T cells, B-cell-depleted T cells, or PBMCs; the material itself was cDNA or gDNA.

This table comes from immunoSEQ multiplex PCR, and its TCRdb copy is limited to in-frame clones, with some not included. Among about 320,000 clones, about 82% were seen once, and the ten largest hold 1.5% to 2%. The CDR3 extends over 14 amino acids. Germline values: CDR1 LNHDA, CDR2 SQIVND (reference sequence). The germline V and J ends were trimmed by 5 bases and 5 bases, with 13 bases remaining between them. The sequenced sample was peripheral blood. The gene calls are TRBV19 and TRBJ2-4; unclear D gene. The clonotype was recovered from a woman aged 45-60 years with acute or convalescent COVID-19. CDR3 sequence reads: CASSPTRYENIQYF. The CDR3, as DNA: TGTGCCAGTAGTCCCACAAGATACGAAAACATTCAGTACTTC.